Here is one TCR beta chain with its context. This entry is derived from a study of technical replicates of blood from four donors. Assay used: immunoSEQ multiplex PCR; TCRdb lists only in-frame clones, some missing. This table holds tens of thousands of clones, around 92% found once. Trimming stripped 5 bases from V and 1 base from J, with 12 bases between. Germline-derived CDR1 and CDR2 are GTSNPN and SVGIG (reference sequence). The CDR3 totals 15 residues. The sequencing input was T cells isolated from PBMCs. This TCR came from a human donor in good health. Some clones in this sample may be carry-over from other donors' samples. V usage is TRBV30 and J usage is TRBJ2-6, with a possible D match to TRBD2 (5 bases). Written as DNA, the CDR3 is TGTGCCTGGGGGAGAGGCGTATCTGGGGCCAACGTCCTGACTTTC. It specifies CAWGRGVSGANVLTF.